This T cell receptor beta chain was sequenced in a study of identical twins. General study results and limits: In cord blood, abundant beta clonotypes had fewer insertions; memory showed no trend.

This clonotype was observed a handful of times. Its antigen is unknown. The CDR3 spans 14 residues. With V trimmed by 5 bases and J by 5 bases, 8 bases remained unmatched. Per the germline V gene, CDR1 is DFQATT and CDR2 is SNEGSKA (reference sequence). Template switching added a universal primer binding site, and final cDNA carried unique molecular identifiers. MiXCR was run by TCRdb on the 5' RACE reads, yielding one entry per CDR3 protein. The table shows approximately 210,000 distinct CDR3 sequences, with around 10% occurring only once. This chain connects TRBV20-1 to TRBJ1-1; the match to TRBD1 covers 10 bases. The clonotype originates from a woman aged 18 to 35 in good health. Sequenced material: memory (CD45RO+) T cells sorted from blood. The CDR3 nucleotides read TGCAGTGCTCCCCCGGGACAGGGGCCAACTGAAGCTTTCTTT. Its protein is CSAPPGQGPTEAFF.